The 28 T cell receptor beta chains below come from one sample, sequenced in a study of T cell responses to AZD1222 COVID-19 vaccine. The assay was immunoSEQ multiplex PCR, and TCRdb's table has in-frame clones only and misses some. The sample comprises around 130,000 clones, 94% of which are singletons, and approximately 7% rests with the top ten. Sequenced here: peripheral blood, sampled on day 0 of AZD1222 vaccination. These receptors all stem from an adult in good health.

The V and J genes are TRBV5-1 and TRBJ1-4, with a weak D call TRBD1 (5 bases). The CDR3 runs to 14 residues. With 4 bases removed from V and 4 bases from J, the gap between germline ends came to 11 bases. Germline V gene sequence: CDR1 SGHRS, CDR2 YFSETQ. CDR3: CASSAGPVNEKLFF. The CDR3 DNA sequence: TGCGCCAGCAGCGCGGGGCCCGTTAATGAAAAACTGTTTTTT.

V usage is TRBV4-1 and J usage is TRBJ1-1, with 7 bases lining up with TRBD1. CDR1 and CDR2 from the germline V gene are MGHRA and YSYEKL. V dropped 3 bases and J dropped 5; count of bases not matched to a gene: 6. This CDR3 has 14 amino acids. CDR3 region: CASSQGPGGTEAFF. The CDR3 DNA is TGCGCCAGCAGCCAGGGACCAGGGGGGACTGAAGCTTTCTTT.

This chain uses TRBV20-1 with TRBJ1-2; 9 bases agree with TRBD1. CDR1 is DFQATT and CDR2 is SNEGSKA in the germline V gene (reference sequence). Trimming removed 3 bases from V and 10 bases from J; junction bases left unmatched: 12. The CDR3 covers 14 residues. In nucleotides, the CDR3 is TGCAGTGCTAGTAAATCCGGGACAGGGATGGACTACACCTTC. The encoded protein is CSASKSGTGMDYTF.

The chain couples TRBV5-4 to TRBJ2-2, with D maybe TRBD1 (6 bases). V dropped 4 bases and J dropped 6 bases, with 22 bases sitting between them. Germline V gene data show CDR1 as SGHNT and CDR2 as YYREEE (reference sequence). The CDR3 consists of 17 residues. The CDR3: CASSTGQLRGPAGELFF. CDR3 bases: TGTGCCAGCAGCACGGGACAACTCCGGGGTCCGGCCGGGGAGCTGTTTTTT.

The chain carries TRBV6-1 and TRBJ2-7; tentatively, D is TRBD1 (5 bases). Germline CDR1 reads MNHNS; CDR2 reads SASEGT. Trimming took 1 base from V and 3 from J, leaving 10 bases between them. This CDR3 region has 14 residues. DNA for the CDR3: TGTGCCAGCAGTGAAGGTGGGGCCGGCTACGAGCAGTACTTC. Translating gives CASSEGGAGYEQYF.

V is TRBV27 and J is TRBJ2-7; 14 bases agree with TRBD2. V dropped 4 bases and J dropped 3; count of bases not matched to a gene: 14. The CDR3 extends over 19 amino acids. From germline, CDR1 is MNHEY and CDR2 SMNVEV (reference sequence). The CDR3 DNA reads TGTGCCAGCAGTTCCGCTCCCGGGGGGACTAGCGGGGGACACTACGAGCAGTACTTC. This sequence encodes CASSSAPGGTSGGHYEQYF.

In this sample, this clone turned up once. This chain joins TRBV4-3 and TRBJ2-7; 7 bases match TRBD2. CDR1 and CDR2 (germline): LGHNA, YSLEER. V gave up 1 base and J gave up 4 bases; unmatched junction bases: 7. The CDR3 runs 15 residues. CDR3 residues: CASSQVRDYRYEQYF. In nucleotides, the CDR3 is TGCGCCAGCAGCCAAGTCCGGGACTATCGTTACGAGCAGTACTTC.

The genes are TRBV5-1 and TRBJ2-7, with TRBD2 identical over 10 bases. This CDR3 region has 16 residues. The J segment lost 2 bases and the V segment lost 4 bases, leaving 9 bases of the junction unmatched. Germline V gene sequence: CDR1 SGHRS, CDR2 YFSETQ. The CDR3 spells CASSPPGLAATYEQYF. The CDR3 nucleotides are TGCGCCAGCAGCCCACCTGGACTAGCGGCTACCTACGAGCAGTACTTC.

The rearrangement joins TRBV11-1 to TRBJ1-5, with D possibly matching TRBD1 (5 bases). Between the trimmed V and J ends, which lost 2 bases and 4 bases, there was a span of 9 bases. This CDR3 is built from 14 residues. Germline V gene sequence: CDR1 SGHAT, CDR2 FQDESV (reference sequence). The CDR3 protein is CASSLQGSNQPQHF. The CDR3 DNA follows: TGTGCCAGCAGCTTACAGGGCTCAAATCAGCCCCAGCATTTT.

This chain uses TRBV29-1 with TRBJ1-1; D unclear. The germline CDR1 and CDR2 sequences are SQVTM and ANQGSEA. The V gene lost 3 bases and the J gene lost 2 bases, with 7 bases spanning the gap. This CDR3 has 12 residues. This CDR3 is CSVDRGNTEAFF. DNA for the CDR3: TGCAGCGTTGACCGGGGAAACACTGAAGCTTTCTTT. Complete variable domain (other parts from reference TRBV29-1 and TRBJ1-1): SAVISQKPSRDICQRGTSLTIQCQVDSQVTMMFWYRQQPGQSLTLIATANQGSEATYESGFVIDKFPISRPNLTFSTLTVSNMSPEDSSIYLCSVDRGNTEAFFGQGTRLTVV.

This clone was observed a single time. DNA for the CDR3: TGCGCCAGCAGCTTGGAGCCAGGGTCAGCTTTCTTT. It is translated as CASSLEPGSAFF. This chain links TRBV5-1 with TRBJ1-1; tentatively, D is TRBD1 (5 bases). The germline V and J ends were trimmed by 0 bases and 10 bases, with 10 bases remaining between them. CDR3 length equals 12 residues. In germline, CDR1 is SGHRS, CDR2 YFSETQ.

The V gene is TRBV7-9, the J gene TRBJ1-4, with D tentatively TRBD1 (5 bases). V lost 5 bases and J 4 bases, leaving 20 bases between the germline ends. The CDR3 sequence is 17 residues long. Germline values: CDR1 SEHNR, CDR2 FQNEAQ (reference sequence). The CDR3 protein is CASSPKGYSQDNEKLFF. The CDR3 coding sequence is TGTGCCAGCAGCCCCAAGGGGTACAGCCAGGATAATGAAAAACTGTTTTTT.

CDR3 nucleotide sequence: TGTGCCAGCAGCGACCGGGACAGGGGATTCCGGGGCTACACCTTC. This sequence encodes CASSDRDRGFRGYTF. The chain combines TRBV9 with TRBJ1-2; 10 bases agree with TRBD1. The CDR3 loop spans 15 amino acids. In germline, CDR1 is SGDLS, CDR2 YYNGEE. The J segment lost 8 bases and the V segment lost 3 bases, leaving 10 bases of the junction unmatched.

The J gene is TRBJ1-4, the V gene TRBV24-1; D is ambiguous. The CDR3 runs to 16 residues. The germline V gene encodes CDR1 KGHDR and CDR2 SFDVKD. Trimming removed 7 bases at V and 0 bases at J, with 14 bases between. The CDR3 nucleotides read TGTGCCACCAGCCTTTCCCCCTGCACAACTAATGAAAAACTGTTTTTT. The encoded protein is CATSLSPCTTNEKLFF.

The rearrangement links TRBV7-9 to TRBJ2-7, with 12 bases that match TRBD2. This CDR3 has 15 residues. CDR1 SEHNR and CDR2 FQNEAQ come from the germline V gene (reference sequence). V trimming: 5 bases; J trimming: 3 bases; junction bases outside the gene matches: 5. CDR3 amino acids: CASSARTSGVYEQYF. In nucleotides, the CDR3 is TGTGCCAGCAGCGCCAGGACTAGCGGGGTCTACGAGCAGTACTTC.

The V and J genes are TRBV24-1 and TRBJ2-2; possible D gene TRBD1, 5 bases. Trimming stripped 9 bases from V and 3 bases from J, with 10 bases between. The CDR3 is 13 amino acids. Germline V gene lookup returns CDR1 KGHDR and CDR2 SFDVKD. The CDR3 region has the DNA TGTGCCACCTCGACAGTTTACACCGGGGAGCTGTTTTTT. It codes for CATSTVYTGELFF.

V is TRBV11-2 and J is TRBJ2-7; D is undetermined. V was pared by 7 bases and J by 7 bases, with 14 bases between. Germline CDR1 is SGHAT and CDR2 is FQNNGV. This CDR3 has 12 amino acids. The chain's CDR3 is CASNPQGREQYF. The CDR3 DNA reads as TGTGCCAGCAACCCTCAAGGGCGGGAGCAGTACTTC.

This clone has a single count. For the CDR3, the DNA is TGTGCCTGGAAACTATCTCAACTAAGGGTTTTGAACACTGAAGCTTTCTTT. Its translation: CAWKLSQLRVLNTEAFF. The V and J genes are TRBV30 and TRBJ1-1; D not certain. Trimming stripped 4 bases from V and 0 bases from J, with 21 bases between. CDR1 is GTSNPN, CDR2 SVGIG, per germline (reference sequence). The length of the CDR3 is 17 residues. The full variable domain, with the rest looked up from reference TRBV30 and TRBJ1-1, is SQTIHQWPATLVQPVGSPLSLECTVEGTSNPNLYWYRQAAGRGLQLLFYSVGIGQISSEVPQNLSASRPQDRQFILSSKKLLLSDSGFYLCAWKLSQLRVLNTEAFFGQGTRLTVV.

This clone has just a few counts. This sequence joins TRBV2 and TRBJ1-4; 9 positions match TRBD1. CDR1 is SNHLY, CDR2 FYNNEI, per germline. The CDR3 is 16 residues long. Trimming took 4 bases from V and 4 from J; bases not matched to a gene: 7. CDR3 amino acids: CASSVSDRGFNEKLFF. CDR3 coding DNA: TGTGCCAGCAGTGTGTCGGACAGGGGATTTAATGAAAAACTGTTTTTT.

The chain has TRBV2 and TRBJ1-3, with D unclear. This CDR3 has 13 amino acids. Germline V lookup: CDR1 SNHLY, CDR2 FYNNEI. V lost 6 bases to trimming and J lost 0 bases, with 6 bases between them. The CDR3 protein is CASSRFSGNTIYF. The CDR3 nucleotides are TGTGCCAGCAGCAGATTCTCTGGAAACACCATATATTTT.

The genes are TRBV2 and TRBJ2-1; a weak D match, TRBD2 (6 bases). This CDR3 contains 12 residues. Germline V lookup: CDR1 SNHLY, CDR2 FYNNEI. V lost 6 bases and J lost 9, with 12 bases in between. Here the CDR3 DNA reads TGTGCCAGCAGGGGACTCTCGGGTGAGCAGTTCTTC. It is translated as CASRGLSGEQFF.

The gene calls are TRBV12-3 or TRBV12-4 and TRBJ1-1; D ambiguous. CDR3 length equals 13 residues. Trimming left V 1 base short and J 10 bases short, with 13 bases between. The CDR3 spells CASSLGGAVGAFF. DNA of the CDR3: TGTGCCAGCAGTTTAGGTGGCGCTGTAGGAGCTTTCTTT.

The gene calls are TRBV4-2 and TRBJ2-2; 9 positions match TRBD2. V was pared by 5 bases and J by 2 bases, with 6 bases of the junction left unmatched. The length of the CDR3 is 16 residues. Germline V gene data show CDR1 as LGHNA and CDR2 as YNFKEQ. CDR3 nucleotide sequence: TGTGCCAGCAGCAGGGGACTAGCAGCAAACACCGGGGAGCTGTTTTTT. Its translation: CASSRGLAANTGELFF.

The V call is TRBV21-1, the J call TRBJ2-7; the D call in the table, TRBD1, was not verified against the DNA. TRBV21-1 is reported as a pseudogene. The CDR3 consists of 15 residues. In nucleotides, the CDR3 is TGTGCCAGCAGCCAACAAAGACAGGACACCTACGAGCAGTACTTC. Protein: CASSQQRQDTYEQYF.

The CDR3 protein is CASSLGAGINSPLHF. The CDR3 DNA is TGTGCCAGCAGCTTAGGGGCAGGGATTAATTCACCCCTCCACTTT. This chain joins TRBV11-2 and TRBJ1-6, with D possibly being TRBD1 (5 bases). The V gene lost 1 base and the J gene lost 6 bases, with 10 bases spanning the gap. The length of the CDR3 is 15 residues. CDR1 is SGHAT and CDR2 is FQNNGV in the germline V gene.

V gene TRBV15 combines with J gene TRBJ2-1, with D perhaps matching TRBD1 (6 bases). The CDR3 is made up of 15 amino acids. Germline CDR1 is LNHNV and CDR2 is YYDKDF (reference sequence). V was cut by 5 bases and J by 4 bases, with 15 bases left in between. CDR3 in amino acids: CATSGSGVNYNEQFF. The CDR3 bases are TGTGCCACCAGCGGCTCAGGGGTAAATTACAATGAGCAGTTCTTC.

V is TRBV5-1 and J is TRBJ1-3; D perhaps matches TRBD1 (5 bases). V was trimmed by 3 bases and J by 1 base, leaving 8 bases between them. The CDR3 spans 14 residues. CDR1 SGHRS and CDR2 YFSETQ come from the germline V gene. CDR3 bases: TGCGCCAGCAGCTCAACAGGATCTGGAAACACCATATATTTT. Protein sequence: CASSSTGSGNTIYF.

The chain employs TRBV27 and TRBJ2-3, with 13 positions matching TRBD2. Trimming at V came to 0 bases and at J to 6 bases, leaving 0 bases not matched to a gene. The CDR3 sequence is 15 residues long. The germline V gene has CDR1 MNHEY and CDR2 SMNVEV (reference sequence). CDR3 protein: CASSLSGLAGDTQYF. The CDR3 coding sequence is TGTGCCAGCAGTTTATCGGGACTAGCGGGGGATACGCAGTATTTT.